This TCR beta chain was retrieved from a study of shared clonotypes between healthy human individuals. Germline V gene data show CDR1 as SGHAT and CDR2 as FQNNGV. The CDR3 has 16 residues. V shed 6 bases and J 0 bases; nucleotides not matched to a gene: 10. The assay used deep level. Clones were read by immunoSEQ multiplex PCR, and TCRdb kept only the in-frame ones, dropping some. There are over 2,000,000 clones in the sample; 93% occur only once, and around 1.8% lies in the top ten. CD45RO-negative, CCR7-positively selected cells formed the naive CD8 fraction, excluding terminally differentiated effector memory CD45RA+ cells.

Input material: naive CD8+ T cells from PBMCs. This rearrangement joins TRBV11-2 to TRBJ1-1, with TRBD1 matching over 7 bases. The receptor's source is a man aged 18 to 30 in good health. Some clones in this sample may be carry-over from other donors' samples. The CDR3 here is CASSNQGQSMNTEAFF. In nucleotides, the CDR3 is TGTGCCAGCAGTAATCAGGGACAGTCAATGAACACTGAAGCTTTCTTT.